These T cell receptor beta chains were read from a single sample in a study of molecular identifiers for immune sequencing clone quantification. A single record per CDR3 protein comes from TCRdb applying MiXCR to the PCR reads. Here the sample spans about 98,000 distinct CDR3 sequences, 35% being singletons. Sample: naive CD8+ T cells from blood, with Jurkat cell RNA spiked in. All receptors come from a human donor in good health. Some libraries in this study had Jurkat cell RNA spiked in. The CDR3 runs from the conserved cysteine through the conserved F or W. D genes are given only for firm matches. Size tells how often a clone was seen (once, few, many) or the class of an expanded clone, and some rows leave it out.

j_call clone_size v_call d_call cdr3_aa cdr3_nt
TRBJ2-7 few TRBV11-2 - CASSYPQMNRVEQYF TGTGCCAGCAGCTACCCTCAAATGAACAGGGTGGAGCAGTACTTC
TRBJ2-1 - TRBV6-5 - CASSYTQWGGLDNEQFF TGTGCCAGCAGTTACACCCAATGGGGGGGCTTAGACAATGAGCAGTTCTTC
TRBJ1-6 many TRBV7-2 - CASSLGPFSPLHF TGTGCCAGCAGCTTAGGGCCCTTTTCACCCCTCCACTTT
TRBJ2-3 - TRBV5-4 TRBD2 CASRERGTDTQYF TGTGCCAGCAGAGAGCGGGGGACAGATACGCAGTATTTT
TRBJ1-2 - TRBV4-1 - CASSQVGGAPLSGYTF TGCGCCAGCAGCCAAGTTGGGGGAGCACCTCTAAGTGGCTACACCTTC
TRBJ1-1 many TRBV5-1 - CASSSVGRGTEAFF TGCGCCAGCAGTTCGGTGGGTCGAGGGACTGAAGCTTTCTTT
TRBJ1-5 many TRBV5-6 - CPVGGRVCQPQHF TGTCCGGTTGGGGGCAGGGTTTGTCAGCCCCAGCATTTT
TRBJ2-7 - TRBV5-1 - CASSHLPDYEQYF TGCGCCAGCAGCCACCTTCCGGACTACGAGCAGTACTTC
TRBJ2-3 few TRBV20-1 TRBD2 CSARDVFAGVTDTQYF TGCAGTGCTAGAGATGTATTCGCGGGAGTCACAGATACGCAGTATTTT
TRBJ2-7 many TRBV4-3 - CATYPYEQYF TGCGCCACCTACCCCTACGAGCAGTACTTC
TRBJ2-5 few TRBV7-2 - CASSLIGMYQETQYF TGTGCCAGCAGCTTAATCGGCATGTACCAAGAGACCCAGTACTTC
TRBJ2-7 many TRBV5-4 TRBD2 CASSFQGSSGEQYF TGTGCCAGCAGCTTTCAGGGTAGTAGCGGGGAGCAGTACTTC
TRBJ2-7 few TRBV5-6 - CASSLALGGSYEQYF TGTGCCAGCAGCTTGGCCTTGGGGGGATCCTACGAGCAGTACTTC
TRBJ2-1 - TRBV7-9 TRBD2 CASSLLGGAYNEQFF TGTGCCAGCAGCTTATTGGGGGGGGCCTACAATGAGCAGTTCTTC
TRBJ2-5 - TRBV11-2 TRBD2 CASSSGGGDVTQYF TGTGCCAGCAGCTCGGGAGGAGGGGATGTGACCCAGTACTTC
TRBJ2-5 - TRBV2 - CATDAVPQETQYF TGTGCCACAGATGCGGTCCCTCAAGAGACCCAGTACTTC
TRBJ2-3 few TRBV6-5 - CASSYSGSPQYF TGTGCCAGCAGTTACTCGGGGTCCCCGCAGTATTTT
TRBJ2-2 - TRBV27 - CASSIALAGELFF TGTGCCAGCAGTATAGCGTTGGCCGGGGAGCTGTTTTTT
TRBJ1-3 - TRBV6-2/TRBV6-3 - CASSSWDGRRSF TGTGCCAGCAGTTCCTGGGACGGACGCCGTAGTTTT
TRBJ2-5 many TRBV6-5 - CASRIDTLGQETQYF TGTGCCAGCAGGATCGACACCTTGGGCCAAGAGACCCAGTACTTC
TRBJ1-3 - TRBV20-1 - CSARDPGQGNTIYF TGCAGTGCTAGAGATCCCGGACAGGGAAACACCATATATTTT
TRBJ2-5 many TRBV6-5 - CASSYSRTQYF TGTGCCAGCAGTTATAGTCGGACCCAGTACTTC
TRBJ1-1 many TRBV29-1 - CSALTGSGTEAFF TGCAGCGCCCTGACAGGATCGGGCACTGAAGCTTTCTTT
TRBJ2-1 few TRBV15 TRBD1 CATSSRDRGRDEQFF TGTGCCACCAGCTCACGGGACAGGGGGCGCGATGAGCAGTTCTTC
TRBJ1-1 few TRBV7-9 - CASSLGFGDTEAFF TGTGCCAGCAGCTTAGGATTCGGAGACACTGAAGCTTTCTTT
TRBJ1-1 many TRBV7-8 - CASSFRVNTEAFF TGTGCCAGCAGTTTCAGGGTTAACACTGAAGCTTTCTTT
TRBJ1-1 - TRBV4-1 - CASSSLSGTRIEAFF TGCGCCAGCAGCTCCCTCTCCGGGACGCGGATCGAAGCATTCTTT
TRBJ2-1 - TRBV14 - CASSYDRGGLASYNEQFF TGTGCCAGCAGCTACGACAGGGGGGGACTAGCGTCCTACAATGAGCAGTTCTTC
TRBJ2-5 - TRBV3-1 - CASSQDKETETQYF TGTGCCAGCAGCCAAGATAAGGAGACAGAGACCCAGTACTTC
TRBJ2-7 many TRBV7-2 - CASSSITSSYEQYF TGTGCCAGCAGCTCGATTACCAGCTCCTACGAGCAGTACTTC
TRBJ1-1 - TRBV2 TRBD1 CASMRQGYTEAFF TGTGCCAGCATGAGACAGGGCTACACTGAAGCTTTCTTT
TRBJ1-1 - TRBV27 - CASSLGHVNTEAFF TGTGCCAGCAGTTTGGGACATGTGAACACTGAAGCTTTCTTT